The 3 T cell receptor beta chains reported below all come from one sample, sequenced in a study of T cells in localized non-small cell lung cancer. The assay was immunoSEQ multiplex PCR, and TCRdb's table has in-frame clones only and misses some. The top ten hold 1.3% of the sample, which has 70,000 or so clones, 65% to 85% seen once. Here the sequenced sample was peripheral blood, taken before any cancer treatment. The receptors were gathered from an older female donor with stage I lung adenocarcinoma.

The V call is TRBV11-2, the J call TRBJ1-6; 11 bases fit TRBD1. With 4 bases clipped from V and 0 bases from J, the junction kept 5 bases outside the gene matches. Per germline, CDR1 SGHAT and CDR2 FQNNGV. The CDR3 has 18 residues. CDR3 region: CASSSRTGGSSYNSPLHF. CDR3 bases: TGTGCCAGCAGCTCTAGGACAGGGGGCAGCTCCTATAATTCACCCCTCCACTTT.

This clone occurred a few times. The genes are TRBV6-5 and TRBJ1-1, with D possibly TRBD1 on 6 matching bases. From germline, CDR1 is MNHEY and CDR2 SVGAGI. The CDR3 consists of 13 residues. V lost 6 bases and J 4 bases, leaving 12 bases between the germline ends. The CDR3 protein is CASRQGIVTEAFF. The CDR3 region has the DNA TGTGCCAGCAGACAGGGAATCGTCACTGAAGCTTTCTTT.

This chain connects TRBV29-1 to TRBJ1-3, with a tentative D call TRBD1 (6 bases). CDR1 and CDR2 (germline): SQVTM, ANQGSEA. V was pared by 7 bases and J by 0 bases, with 10 bases between. CDR3 length: 13 amino acids. DNA for the CDR3: TGCAGCGCCAGGGACAACTCTGGAAACACCATATATTTT. It codes for CSARDNSGNTIYF. Full variable domain (rest looked up from reference TRBV29-1 and TRBJ1-3): SAVISQKPSRDICQRGTSLTIQCQVDSQVTMMFWYRQQPGQSLTLIATANQGSEATYESGFVIDKFPISRPNLTFSTLTVSNMSPEDSSIYLCSARDNSGNTIYFGEGSWLTVV.